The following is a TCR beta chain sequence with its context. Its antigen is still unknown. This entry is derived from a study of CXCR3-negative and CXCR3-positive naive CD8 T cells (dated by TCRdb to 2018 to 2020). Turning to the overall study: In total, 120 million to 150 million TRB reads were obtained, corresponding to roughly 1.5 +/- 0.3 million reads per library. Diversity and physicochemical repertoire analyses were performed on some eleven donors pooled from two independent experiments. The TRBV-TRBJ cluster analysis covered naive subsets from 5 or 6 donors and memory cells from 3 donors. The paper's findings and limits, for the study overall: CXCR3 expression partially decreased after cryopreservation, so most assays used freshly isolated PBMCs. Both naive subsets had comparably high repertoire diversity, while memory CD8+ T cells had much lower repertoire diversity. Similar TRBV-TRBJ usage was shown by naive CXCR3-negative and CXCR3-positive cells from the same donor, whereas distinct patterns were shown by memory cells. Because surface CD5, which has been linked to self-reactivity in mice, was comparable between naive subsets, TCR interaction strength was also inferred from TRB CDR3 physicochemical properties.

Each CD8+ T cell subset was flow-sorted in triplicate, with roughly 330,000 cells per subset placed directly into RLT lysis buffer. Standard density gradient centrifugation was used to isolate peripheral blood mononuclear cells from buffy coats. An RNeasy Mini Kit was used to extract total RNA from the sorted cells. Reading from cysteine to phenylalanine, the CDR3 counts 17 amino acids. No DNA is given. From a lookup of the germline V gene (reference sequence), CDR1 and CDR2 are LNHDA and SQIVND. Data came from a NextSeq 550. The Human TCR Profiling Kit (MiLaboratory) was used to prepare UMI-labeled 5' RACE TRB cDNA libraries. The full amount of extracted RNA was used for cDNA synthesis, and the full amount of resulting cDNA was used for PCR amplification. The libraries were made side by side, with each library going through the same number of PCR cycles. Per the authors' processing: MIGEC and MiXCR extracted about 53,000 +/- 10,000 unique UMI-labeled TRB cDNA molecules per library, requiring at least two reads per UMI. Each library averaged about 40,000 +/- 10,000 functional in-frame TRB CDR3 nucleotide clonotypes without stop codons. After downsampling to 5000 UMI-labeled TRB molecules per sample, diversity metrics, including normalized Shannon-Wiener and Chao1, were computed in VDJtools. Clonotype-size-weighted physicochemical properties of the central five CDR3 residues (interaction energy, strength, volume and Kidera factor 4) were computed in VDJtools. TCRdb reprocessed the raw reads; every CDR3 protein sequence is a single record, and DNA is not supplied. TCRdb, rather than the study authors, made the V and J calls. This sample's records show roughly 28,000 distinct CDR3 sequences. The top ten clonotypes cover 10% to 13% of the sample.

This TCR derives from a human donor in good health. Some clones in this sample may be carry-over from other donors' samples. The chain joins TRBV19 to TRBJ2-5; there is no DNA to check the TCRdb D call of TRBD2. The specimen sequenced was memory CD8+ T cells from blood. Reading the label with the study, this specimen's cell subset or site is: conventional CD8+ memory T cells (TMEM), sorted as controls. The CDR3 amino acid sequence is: CASSPSTASGTQETQYF.